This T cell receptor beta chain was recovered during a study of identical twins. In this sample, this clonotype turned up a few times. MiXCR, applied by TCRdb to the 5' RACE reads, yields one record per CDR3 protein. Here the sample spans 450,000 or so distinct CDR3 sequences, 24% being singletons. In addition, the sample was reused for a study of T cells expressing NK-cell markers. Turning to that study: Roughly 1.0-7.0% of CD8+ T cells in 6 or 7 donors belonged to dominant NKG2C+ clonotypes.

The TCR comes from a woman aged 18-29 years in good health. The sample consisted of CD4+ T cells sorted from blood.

The CDR3 is CASTNSGTANTGELFF. CDR3 sequence (DNA): TGTGCCAGCACCAATTCCGGGACAGCGAACACCGGGGAGCTGTTTTTT. The chain couples TRBV27 to TRBJ2-2; TRBD1 matches at 7 bases. Unmatched junction bases numbered 8, after V lost 7 bases and J lost 0 bases. Germline V lookup: CDR1 MNHEY, CDR2 SMNVEV (reference sequence). The CDR3 spans 16 residues.